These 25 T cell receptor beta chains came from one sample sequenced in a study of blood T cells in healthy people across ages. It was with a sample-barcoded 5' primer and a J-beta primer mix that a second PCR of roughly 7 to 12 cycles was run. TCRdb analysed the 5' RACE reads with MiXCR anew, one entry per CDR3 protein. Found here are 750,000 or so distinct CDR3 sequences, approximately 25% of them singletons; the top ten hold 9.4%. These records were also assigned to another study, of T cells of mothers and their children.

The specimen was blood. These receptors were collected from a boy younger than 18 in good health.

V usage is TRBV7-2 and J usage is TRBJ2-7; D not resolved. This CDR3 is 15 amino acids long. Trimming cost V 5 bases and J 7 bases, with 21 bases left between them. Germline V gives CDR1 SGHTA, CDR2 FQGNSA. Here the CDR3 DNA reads TGTGCCAGCAGCGGTTCGATAGGGATCTCTCTAGAGCAGTACTTC. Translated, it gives CASSGSIGISLEQYF.

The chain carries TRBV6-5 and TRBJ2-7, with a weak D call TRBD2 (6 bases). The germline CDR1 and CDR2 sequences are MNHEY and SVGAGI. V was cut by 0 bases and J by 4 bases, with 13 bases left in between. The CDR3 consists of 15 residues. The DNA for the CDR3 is TGTGCCAGCAGTTACTCCTTGGGGGGTCAGTACGAGCAGTACTTC. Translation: CASSYSLGGQYEQYF.

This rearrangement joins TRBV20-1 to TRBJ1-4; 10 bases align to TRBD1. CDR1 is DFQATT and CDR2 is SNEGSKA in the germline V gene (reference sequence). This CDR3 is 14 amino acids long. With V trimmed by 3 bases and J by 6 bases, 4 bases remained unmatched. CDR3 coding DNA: TGCAGTGCTAGGGACAGGGGGTGGTATGAAAAACTGTTTTTT. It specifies CSARDRGWYEKLFF.

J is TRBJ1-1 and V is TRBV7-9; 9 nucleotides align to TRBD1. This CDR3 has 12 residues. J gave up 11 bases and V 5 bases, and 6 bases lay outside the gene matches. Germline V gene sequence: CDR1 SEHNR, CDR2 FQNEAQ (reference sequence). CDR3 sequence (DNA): TGTGCCAGCAGCCTAGGACAGGGGTCCGCTTTCTTT. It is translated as CASSLGQGSAFF.

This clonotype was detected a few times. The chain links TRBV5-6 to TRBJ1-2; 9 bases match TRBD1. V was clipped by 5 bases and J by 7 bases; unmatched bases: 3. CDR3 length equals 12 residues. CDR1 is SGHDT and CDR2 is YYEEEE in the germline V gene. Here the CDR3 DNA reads TGTGCCAGCAGGACAGGGGGTAGTGGCTACACCTTC. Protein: CASRTGGSGYTF.

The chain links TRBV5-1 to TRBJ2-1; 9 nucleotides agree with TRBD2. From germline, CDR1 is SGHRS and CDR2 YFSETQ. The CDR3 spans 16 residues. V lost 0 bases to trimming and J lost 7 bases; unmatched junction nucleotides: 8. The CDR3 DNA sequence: TGCGCCAGCAGCTTGGGGGTAGCGGGAGTGCGGAATGAGCAGTTCTTC. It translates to CASSLGVAGVRNEQFF.

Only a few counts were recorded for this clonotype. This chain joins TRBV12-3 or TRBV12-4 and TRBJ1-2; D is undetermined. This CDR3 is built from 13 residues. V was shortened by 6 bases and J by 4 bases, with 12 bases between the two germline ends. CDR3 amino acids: CASSSQETYGYTF. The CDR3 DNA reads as TGTGCCAGCAGCTCTCAGGAAACCTATGGCTACACCTTC.

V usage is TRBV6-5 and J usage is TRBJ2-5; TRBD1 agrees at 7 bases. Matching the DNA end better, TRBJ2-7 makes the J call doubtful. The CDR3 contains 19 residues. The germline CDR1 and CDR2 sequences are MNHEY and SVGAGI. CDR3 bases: TGTGCCAGCAGTTACCTACCATCCCCTAGACAGGGAACCTCCTACGAGCAGTACTTC. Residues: CASSYLPSPRQGTSYEQYF.

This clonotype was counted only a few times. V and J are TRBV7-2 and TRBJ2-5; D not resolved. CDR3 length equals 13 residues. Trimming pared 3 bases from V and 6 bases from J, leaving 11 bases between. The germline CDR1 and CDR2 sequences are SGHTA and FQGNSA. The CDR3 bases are TGTGCCAGCAGCTTTAGGGATCTCCAGACCCAGTACTTC. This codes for CASSFRDLQTQYF.

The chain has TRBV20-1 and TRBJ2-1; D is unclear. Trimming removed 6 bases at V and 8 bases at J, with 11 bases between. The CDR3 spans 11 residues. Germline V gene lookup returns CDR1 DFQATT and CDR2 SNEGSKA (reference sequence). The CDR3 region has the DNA TGCAGTGCCCGTCATGGGGATGAGCAGTTCTTC. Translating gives CSARHGDEQFF.

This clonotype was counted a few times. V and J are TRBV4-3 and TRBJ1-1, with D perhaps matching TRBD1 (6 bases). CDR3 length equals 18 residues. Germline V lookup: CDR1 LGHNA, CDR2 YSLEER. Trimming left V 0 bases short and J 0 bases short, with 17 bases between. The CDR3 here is CASSQDRSGQHMNTEAFF. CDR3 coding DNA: TGCGCCAGCAGCCAAGATAGGTCAGGACAGCATATGAACACTGAAGCTTTCTTT.

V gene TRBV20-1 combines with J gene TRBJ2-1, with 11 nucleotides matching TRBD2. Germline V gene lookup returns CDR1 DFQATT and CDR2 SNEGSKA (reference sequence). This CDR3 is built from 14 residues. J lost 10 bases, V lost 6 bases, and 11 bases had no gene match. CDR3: CSAVSGRGYIEQFF. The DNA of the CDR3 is TGCAGTGCCGTTAGCGGGAGGGGGTACATAGAGCAGTTCTTC.

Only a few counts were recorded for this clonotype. Here the CDR3 reads CASSGMDRGWEKLFF. The CDR3 nucleotides are TGTGCCAGCAGCGGGATGGACAGGGGTTGGGAAAAACTGTTTTTT. This chain links TRBV9 with TRBJ1-4; TRBD1 aligns across 9 bases. The CDR3 covers 15 residues. Germline V lookup: CDR1 SGDLS, CDR2 YYNGEE. V gave up 3 bases and J gave up 8 bases; unmatched junction bases: 8.

CDR3 region: CASSLAEQGYGYTF. CDR3 nucleotide sequence: TGCGCCAGCAGCTTGGCCGAGCAGGGCTATGGCTACACCTTC. The chain has TRBV5-1 and TRBJ1-2; TRBD1 might be the D (5 bases). V lost 0 bases and J lost 4, with 10 bases in between. Germline CDR1 and CDR2: SGHRS and YFSETQ. The CDR3 sequence is 14 residues long.

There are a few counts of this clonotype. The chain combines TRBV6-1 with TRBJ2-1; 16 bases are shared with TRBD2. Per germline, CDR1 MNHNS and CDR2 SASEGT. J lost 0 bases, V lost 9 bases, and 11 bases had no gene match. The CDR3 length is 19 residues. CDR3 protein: CASKPPGLAGGVSYNEQFF. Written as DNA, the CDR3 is TGTGCCAGTAAACCTCCGGGACTAGCGGGAGGGGTCTCCTACAATGAGCAGTTCTTC.

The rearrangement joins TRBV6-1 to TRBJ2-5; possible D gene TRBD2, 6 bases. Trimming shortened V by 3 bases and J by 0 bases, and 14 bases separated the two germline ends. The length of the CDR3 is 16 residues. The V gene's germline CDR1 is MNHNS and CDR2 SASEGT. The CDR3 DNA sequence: TGTGCCAGCAGTGACCCGGGACTTGTGTACCAAGAGACCCAGTACTTC. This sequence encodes CASSDPGLVYQETQYF.

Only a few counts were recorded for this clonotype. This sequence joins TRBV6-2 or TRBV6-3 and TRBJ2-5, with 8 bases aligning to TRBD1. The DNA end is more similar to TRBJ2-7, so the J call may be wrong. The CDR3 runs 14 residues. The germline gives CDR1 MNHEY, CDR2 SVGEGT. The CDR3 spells CASSYPDRVFEQYF. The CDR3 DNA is TGTGCCAGCAGTTACCCGGACAGGGTTTTCGAGCAGTACTTC.

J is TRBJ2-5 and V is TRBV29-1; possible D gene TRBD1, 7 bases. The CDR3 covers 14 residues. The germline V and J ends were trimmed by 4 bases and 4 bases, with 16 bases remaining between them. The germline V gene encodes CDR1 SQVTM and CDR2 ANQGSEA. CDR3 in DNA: TGCAGCGTTGTACGGCAGGGGGGCGTAGAGACCCAGTACTTC. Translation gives CSVVRQGGVETQYF.

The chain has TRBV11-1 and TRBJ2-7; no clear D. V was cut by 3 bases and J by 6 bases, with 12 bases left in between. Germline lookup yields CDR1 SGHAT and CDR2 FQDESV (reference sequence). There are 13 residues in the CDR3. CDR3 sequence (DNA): TGTGCCAGCAGCTTTGTGGTTGGTGTCGAGCAGTACTTC. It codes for CASSFVVGVEQYF.

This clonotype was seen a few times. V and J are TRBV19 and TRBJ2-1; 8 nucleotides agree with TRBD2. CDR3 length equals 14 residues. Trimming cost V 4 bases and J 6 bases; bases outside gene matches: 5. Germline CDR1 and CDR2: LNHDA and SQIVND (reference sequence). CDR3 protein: CASSKWLAGNEQFF. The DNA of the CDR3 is TGTGCCAGTAGTAAGTGGCTAGCGGGCAATGAGCAGTTCTTC.

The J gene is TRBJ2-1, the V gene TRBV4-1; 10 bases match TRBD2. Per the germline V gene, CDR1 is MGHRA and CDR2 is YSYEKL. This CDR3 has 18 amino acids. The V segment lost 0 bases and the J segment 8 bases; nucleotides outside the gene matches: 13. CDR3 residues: CASSQDRGSGRAGDEQFF. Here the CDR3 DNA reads TGCGCCAGCAGCCAAGATAGAGGGAGCGGGAGGGCCGGGGATGAGCAGTTCTTC.

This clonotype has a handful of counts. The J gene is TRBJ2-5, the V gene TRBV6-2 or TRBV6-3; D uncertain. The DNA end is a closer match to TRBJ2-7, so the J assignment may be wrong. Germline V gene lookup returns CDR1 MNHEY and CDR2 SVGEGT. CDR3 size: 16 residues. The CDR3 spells CASSVRPYHPSYEQYF. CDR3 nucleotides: TGTGCCAGCAGTGTCCGTCCATATCATCCCTCCTACGAGCAGTACTTC.

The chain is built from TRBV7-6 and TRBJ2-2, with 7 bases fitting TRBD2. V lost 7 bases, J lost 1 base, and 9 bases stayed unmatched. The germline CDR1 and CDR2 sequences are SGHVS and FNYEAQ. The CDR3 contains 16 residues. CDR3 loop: CASTVSAGENTGELFF. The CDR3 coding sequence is TGTGCCAGCACCGTCTCTGCGGGGGAGAACACCGGGGAGCTGTTTTTT.

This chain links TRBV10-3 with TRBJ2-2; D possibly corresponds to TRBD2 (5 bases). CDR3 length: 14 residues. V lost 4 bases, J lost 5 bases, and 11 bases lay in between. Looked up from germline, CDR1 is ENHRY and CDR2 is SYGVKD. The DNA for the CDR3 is TGTGCCATCAGTGGAGGGTGGGATACCGGGGAGCTGTTTTTT. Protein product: CAISGGWDTGELFF.

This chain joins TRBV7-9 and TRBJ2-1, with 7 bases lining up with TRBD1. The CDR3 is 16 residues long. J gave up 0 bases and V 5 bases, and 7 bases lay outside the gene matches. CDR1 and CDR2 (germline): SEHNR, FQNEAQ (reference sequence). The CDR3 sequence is CASSARGRSSYNEQFF. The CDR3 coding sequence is TGTGCCAGCAGCGCAAGGGGGCGCAGCTCCTACAATGAGCAGTTCTTC. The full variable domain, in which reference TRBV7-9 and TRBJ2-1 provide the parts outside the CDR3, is DTGVSQNPRHKITKRGQNVTFRCDPISEHNRLYWYRQTLGQGPEFLTYFQNEAQLEKSRLLSDRFSAERPKGSFSTLEIQRTEQGDSAMYLCASSARGRSSYNEQFFGPGTRLTVL.